The TCR beta chain described here comes from a study of Ad26.COV2.S vaccination and SARS-CoV-2 variants. V was shortened by 5 bases and J by 2 bases, with 24 bases between the two germline ends. The CDR3 spans 18 residues. CDR1 and CDR2 (germline): MDHEN, SYDVKM. Data came from immunoSEQ multiplex PCR; TCRdb stores just in-frame clones and leaves some out. The data hold over 130,000 clones, with 86% observed a single time. Sequences were derived from peripheral blood, sampled after recovery from COVID-19. The gene calls are TRBV28 and TRBJ2-5; tentatively, D is TRBD2 (7 bases). This sequence originates from a human donor who had recovered from COVID-19. CDR3 nucleotide sequence: TGTGCCAGCAGTCCCCCCTGGCGGGGGCCAAGACCTCAAGAGACCCAGTACTTC. Amino acids: CASSPPWRGPRPQETQYF. The full variable domain, its missing parts supplied by reference TRBV28 and TRBJ2-5, is DVKVTQSSRYLVKRTGEKVFLECVQDMDHENMFWYRQDPGLGLRLIYFSYDVKMKEKGDIPEGYSVSREKKERFSLILESASTNQTSMYLCASSPPWRGPRPQETQYFGPGTRLLVL.